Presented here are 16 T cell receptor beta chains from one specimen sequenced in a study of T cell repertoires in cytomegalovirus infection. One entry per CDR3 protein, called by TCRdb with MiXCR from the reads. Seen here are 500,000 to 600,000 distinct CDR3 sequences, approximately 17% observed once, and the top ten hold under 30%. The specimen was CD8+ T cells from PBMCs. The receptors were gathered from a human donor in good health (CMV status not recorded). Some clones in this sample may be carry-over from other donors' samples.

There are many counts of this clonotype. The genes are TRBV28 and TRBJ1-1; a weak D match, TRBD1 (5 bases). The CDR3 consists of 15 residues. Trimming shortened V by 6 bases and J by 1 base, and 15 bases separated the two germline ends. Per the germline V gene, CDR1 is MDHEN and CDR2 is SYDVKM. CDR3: CASSLRRGPNTEAFF. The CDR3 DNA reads TGTGCCAGCAGCCTAAGGCGGGGCCCGAACACTGAAGCTTTCTTT.

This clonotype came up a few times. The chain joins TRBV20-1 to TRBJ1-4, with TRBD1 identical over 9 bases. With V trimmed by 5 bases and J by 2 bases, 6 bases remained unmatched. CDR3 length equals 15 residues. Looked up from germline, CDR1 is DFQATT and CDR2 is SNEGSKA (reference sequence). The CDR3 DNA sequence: TGCAGTGCTCTCGGGACAGGGATGACTAATGAAAAACTGTTTTTT. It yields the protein CSALGTGMTNEKLFF.

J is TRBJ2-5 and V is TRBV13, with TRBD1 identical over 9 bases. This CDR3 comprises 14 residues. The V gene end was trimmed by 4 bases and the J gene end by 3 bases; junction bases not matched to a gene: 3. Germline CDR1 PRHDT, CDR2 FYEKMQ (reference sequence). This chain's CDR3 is CASSSRDREETQYF. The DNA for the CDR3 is TGTGCCAGCAGCTCCCGGGACAGGGAAGAGACCCAGTACTTC.

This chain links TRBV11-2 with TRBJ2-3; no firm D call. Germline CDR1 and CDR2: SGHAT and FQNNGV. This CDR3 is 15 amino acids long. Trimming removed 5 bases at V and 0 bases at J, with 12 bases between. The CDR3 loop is CASSTQRRSTDTQYF. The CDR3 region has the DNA TGTGCCAGCAGCACCCAACGCAGGAGCACAGATACGCAGTATTTT.

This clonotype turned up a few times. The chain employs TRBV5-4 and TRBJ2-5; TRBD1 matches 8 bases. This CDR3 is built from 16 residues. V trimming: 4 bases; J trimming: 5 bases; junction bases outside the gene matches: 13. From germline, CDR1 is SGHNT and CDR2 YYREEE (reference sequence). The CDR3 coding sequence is TGTGCCAGCAGCCCCTCGGGACAGGCTCCGAGGGAGACCCAGTACTTC. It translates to CASSPSGQAPRETQYF.

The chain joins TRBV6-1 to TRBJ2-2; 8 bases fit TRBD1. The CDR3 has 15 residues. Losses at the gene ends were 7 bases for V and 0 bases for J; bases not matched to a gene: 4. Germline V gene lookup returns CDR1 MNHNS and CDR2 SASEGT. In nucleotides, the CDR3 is TGTGCCAGCACCTGGACAGGGTCGAACACCGGGGAGCTGTTTTTT. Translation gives CASTWTGSNTGELFF.

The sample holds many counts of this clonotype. CDR3 residues: CASSQGSKGTDTQYF. The CDR3 DNA follows: TGTGCCAGCAGTCAGGGGAGTAAGGGCACAGATACGCAGTATTTT. This sequence joins TRBV28 and TRBJ2-3; weak D call: TRBD1 (6 bases). The V and J ends lost 5 bases and 1 base respectively, with 13 bases between them. Germline values: CDR1 MDHEN, CDR2 SYDVKM. The CDR3 sequence is 15 residues long.

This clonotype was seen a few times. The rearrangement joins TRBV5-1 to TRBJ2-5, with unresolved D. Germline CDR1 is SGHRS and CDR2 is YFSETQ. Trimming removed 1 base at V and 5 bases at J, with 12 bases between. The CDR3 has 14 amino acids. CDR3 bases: TGCGCCAGCAGCTTGTATCGGATCGGGGAGACCCAGTACTTC. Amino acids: CASSLYRIGETQYF.

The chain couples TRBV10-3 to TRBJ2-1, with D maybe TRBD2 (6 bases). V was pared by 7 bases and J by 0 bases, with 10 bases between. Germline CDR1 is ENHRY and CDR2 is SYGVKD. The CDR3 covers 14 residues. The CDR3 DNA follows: TGTGCCATCATGGGGGGAGACTCCTACAATGAGCAGTTCTTC. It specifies CAIMGGDSYNEQFF.

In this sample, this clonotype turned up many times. The DNA of the CDR3 is TGTGCCAGCAGCTTAGAGATTGGGGCAAGCCAGCCCCAGCATTTT. It codes for CASSLEIGASQPQHF. The chain employs TRBV7-6 and TRBJ1-5; D possibly corresponds to TRBD1 (5 bases). V was trimmed by 1 base and J by 7 bases, leaving 14 bases between them. The germline gives CDR1 SGHVS, CDR2 FNYEAQ. The CDR3 is made up of 15 amino acids.

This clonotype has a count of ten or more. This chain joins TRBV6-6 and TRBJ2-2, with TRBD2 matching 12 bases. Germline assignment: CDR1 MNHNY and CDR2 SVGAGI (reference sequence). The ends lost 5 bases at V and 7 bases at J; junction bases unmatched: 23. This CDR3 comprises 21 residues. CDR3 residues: CASSARGGRVTSGRGDGELFF. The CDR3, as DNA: TGTGCCAGCAGTGCTCGCGGGGGGCGCGTGACTAGCGGGAGAGGGGACGGGGAGCTGTTTTTT.

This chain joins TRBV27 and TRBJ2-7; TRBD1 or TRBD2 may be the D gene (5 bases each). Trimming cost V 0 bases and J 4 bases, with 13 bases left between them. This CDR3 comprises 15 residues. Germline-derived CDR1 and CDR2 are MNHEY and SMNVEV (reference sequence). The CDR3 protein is CASSLSPREKYEQYF. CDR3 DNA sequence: TGTGCCAGCAGTTTATCACCCAGGGAGAAATACGAGCAGTACTTC.

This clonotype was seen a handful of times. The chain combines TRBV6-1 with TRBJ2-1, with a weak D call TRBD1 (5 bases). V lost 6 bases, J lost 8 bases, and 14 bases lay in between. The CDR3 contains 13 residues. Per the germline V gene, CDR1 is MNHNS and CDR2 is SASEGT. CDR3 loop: CASRSLQAYEQFF. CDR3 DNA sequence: TGTGCCAGCAGGAGTCTACAGGCGTATGAGCAGTTCTTC.

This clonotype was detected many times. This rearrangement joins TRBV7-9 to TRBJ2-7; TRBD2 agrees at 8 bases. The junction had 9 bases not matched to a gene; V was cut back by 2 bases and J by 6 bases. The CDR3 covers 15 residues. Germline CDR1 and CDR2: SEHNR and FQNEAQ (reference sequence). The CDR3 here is CASSLSEAGVGEQYF. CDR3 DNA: TGTGCCAGCAGCTTATCAGAAGCGGGAGTGGGCGAGCAGTACTTC.

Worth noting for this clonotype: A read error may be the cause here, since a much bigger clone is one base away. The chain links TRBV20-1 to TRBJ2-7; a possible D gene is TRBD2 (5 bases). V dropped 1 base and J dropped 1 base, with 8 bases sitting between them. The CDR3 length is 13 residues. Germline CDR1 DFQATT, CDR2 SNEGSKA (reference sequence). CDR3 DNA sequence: TGCAGTGCTAGAGTTAGCGAGTCCTACGAGCAGTACTTC. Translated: CSARVSESYEQYF.

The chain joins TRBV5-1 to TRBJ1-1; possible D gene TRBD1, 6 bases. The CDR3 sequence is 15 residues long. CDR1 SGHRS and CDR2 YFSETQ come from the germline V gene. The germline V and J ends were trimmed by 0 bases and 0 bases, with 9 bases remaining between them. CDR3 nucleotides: TGCGCCAGCAGCTTGGAGGACAGCGTGAACACTGAAGCTTTCTTT. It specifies CASSLEDSVNTEAFF.